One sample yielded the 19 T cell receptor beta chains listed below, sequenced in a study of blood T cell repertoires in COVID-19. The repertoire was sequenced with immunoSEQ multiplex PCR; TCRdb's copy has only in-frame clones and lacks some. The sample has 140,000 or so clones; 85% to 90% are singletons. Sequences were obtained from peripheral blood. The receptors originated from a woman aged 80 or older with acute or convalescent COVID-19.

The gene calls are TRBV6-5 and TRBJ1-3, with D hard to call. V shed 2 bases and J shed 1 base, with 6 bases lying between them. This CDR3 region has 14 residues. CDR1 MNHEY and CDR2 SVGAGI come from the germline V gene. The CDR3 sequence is CASSYRDSGNTIYF. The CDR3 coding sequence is TGTGCCAGCAGTTACCGCGATTCTGGAAACACCATATATTTT.

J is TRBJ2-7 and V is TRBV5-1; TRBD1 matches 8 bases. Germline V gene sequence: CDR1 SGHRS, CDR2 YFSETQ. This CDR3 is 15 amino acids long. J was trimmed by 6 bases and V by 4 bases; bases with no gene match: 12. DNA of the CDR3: TGCGCCAGCAGCACGACTCAGGGGGCGAGGGGCGAGCAGTACTTC. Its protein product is CASSTTQGARGEQYF. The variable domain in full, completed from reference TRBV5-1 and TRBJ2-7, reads KAGVTQTPRYLIKTRGQQVTLSCSPISGHRSVSWYQQTPGQGLQFLFEYFSETQRNKGNFPGRFSGRQFSNSRSEMNVSTLELGDSALYLCASSTTQGARGEQYFGPGTRLTVT.

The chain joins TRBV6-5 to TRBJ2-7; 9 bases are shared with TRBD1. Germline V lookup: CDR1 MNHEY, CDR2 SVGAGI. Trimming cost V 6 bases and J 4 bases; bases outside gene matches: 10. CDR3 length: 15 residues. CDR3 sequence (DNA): TGTGCCAGCAGATTACAGGGGGCTGGAGGGTACGAGCAGTACTTC. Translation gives CASRLQGAGGYEQYF.

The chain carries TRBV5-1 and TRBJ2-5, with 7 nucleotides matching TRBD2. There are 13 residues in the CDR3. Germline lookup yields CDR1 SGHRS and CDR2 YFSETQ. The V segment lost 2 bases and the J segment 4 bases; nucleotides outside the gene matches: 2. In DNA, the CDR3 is TGCGCCAGCAGCTTTCCGGGAGGAGAGACCCAGTACTTC. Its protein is CASSFPGGETQYF.

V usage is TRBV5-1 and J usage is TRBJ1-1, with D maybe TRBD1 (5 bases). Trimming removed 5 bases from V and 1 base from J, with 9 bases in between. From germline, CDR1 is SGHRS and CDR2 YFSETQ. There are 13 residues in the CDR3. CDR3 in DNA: TGCGCCAGCAGAGAACAGGAGAACACTGAAGCTTTCTTT. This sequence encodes CASREQENTEAFF.

The CDR3 is CASSFISVRRGPLHF. CDR3 nucleotides: TGTGCCAGCAGCTTTATCTCCGTCCGCCGGGGACCCCTCCACTTT. The gene calls are TRBV7-9 and TRBJ1-6; D call uncertain. V lost 3 bases and J lost 12, with 18 bases in between. CDR3 length: 15 amino acids. The germline gives CDR1 SEHNR, CDR2 FQNEAQ (reference sequence).

DNA for the CDR3: TGTGCTAGTGGAACGACAGAGATCTACGAGCAGTACTTC. It encodes CASGTTEIYEQYF. The chain recombines TRBV12-5 with TRBJ2-7; D might be TRBD1 (5 bases). The CDR3 spans 13 residues. Germline V gives CDR1 LGHNT, CDR2 FRNRAP. Trimming left V 6 bases short and J 3 bases short, with 12 bases between. Based on the CDR3 plus reference TRBV12-5 and TRBJ2-7, the full variable domain is DARVTQTPRHKVTEMGQEVTMRCQPILGHNTVFWYRQTMMQGLELLAYFRNRAPLDDSGMPKDRFSAEMPDATLATLKIQPSEPRDSAVYFCASGTTEIYEQYFGPGTRLTVT.

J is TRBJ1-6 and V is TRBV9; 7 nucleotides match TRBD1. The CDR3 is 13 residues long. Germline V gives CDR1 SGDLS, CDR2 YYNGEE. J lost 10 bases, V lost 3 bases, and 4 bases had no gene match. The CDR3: CASSGTGASPLHF. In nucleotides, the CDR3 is TGTGCCAGCAGCGGGACAGGCGCCTCACCCCTCCACTTT.

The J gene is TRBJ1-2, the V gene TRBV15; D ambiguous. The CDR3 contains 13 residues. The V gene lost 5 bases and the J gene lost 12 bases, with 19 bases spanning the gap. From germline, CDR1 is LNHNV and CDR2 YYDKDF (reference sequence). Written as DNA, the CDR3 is TGTGCCACCAGCGGAGCCCCCGGGGAAAGACACACCTTC. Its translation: CATSGAPGERHTF.

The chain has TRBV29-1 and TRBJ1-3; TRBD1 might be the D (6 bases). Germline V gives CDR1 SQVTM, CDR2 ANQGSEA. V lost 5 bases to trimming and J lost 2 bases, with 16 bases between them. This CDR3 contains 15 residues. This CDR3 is CSVHGGPEAGNTIYF. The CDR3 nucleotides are TGCAGCGTTCATGGGGGCCCGGAGGCTGGAAACACCATATATTTT.

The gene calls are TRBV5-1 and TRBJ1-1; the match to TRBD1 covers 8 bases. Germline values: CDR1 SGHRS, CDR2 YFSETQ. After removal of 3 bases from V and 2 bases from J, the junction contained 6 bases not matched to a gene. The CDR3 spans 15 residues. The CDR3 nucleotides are TGCGCCAGCAGCTCCAGGGGGCGCGGAAACACTGAAGCTTTCTTT. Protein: CASSSRGRGNTEAFF. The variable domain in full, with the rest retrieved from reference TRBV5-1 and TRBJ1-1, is KAGVTQTPRYLIKTRGQQVTLSCSPISGHRSVSWYQQTPGQGLQFLFEYFSETQRNKGNFPGRFSGRQFSNSRSEMNVSTLELGDSALYLCASSSRGRGNTEAFFGQGTRLTVV.

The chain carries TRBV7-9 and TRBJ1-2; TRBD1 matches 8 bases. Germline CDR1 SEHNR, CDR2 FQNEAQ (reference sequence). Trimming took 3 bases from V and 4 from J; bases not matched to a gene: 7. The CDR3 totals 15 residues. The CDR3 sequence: CASSFSLTGGYGYTF. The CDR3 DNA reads TGTGCCAGCAGCTTCTCCCTAACAGGGGGCTATGGCTACACCTTC. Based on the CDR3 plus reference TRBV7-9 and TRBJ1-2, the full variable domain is DTGVSQNPRHKITKRGQNVTFRCDPISEHNRLYWYRQTLGQGPEFLTYFQNEAQLEKSRLLSDRFSAERPKGSFSTLEIQRTEQGDSAMYLCASSFSLTGGYGYTFGSGTRLTVV.

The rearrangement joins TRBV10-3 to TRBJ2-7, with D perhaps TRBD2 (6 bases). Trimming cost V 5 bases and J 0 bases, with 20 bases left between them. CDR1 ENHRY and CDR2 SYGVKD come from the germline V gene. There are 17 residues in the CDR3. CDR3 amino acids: CAISNQGAGPSSYEQYF. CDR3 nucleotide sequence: TGTGCCATCAGTAACCAAGGGGCGGGGCCCAGCTCCTACGAGCAGTACTTC.

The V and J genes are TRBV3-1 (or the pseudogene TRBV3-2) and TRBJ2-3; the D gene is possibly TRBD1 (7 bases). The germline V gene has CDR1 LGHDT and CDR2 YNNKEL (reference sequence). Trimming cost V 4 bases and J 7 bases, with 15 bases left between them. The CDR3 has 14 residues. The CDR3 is CASSLGGGKYTQYF. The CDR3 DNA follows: TGTGCCAGCAGCCTCGGAGGGGGCAAATATACGCAGTATTTT.

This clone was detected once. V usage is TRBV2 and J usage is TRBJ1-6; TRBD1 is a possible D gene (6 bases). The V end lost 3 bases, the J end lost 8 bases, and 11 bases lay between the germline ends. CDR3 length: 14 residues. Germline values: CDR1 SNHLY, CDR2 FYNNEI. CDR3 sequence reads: CASSENRDYSPLHF. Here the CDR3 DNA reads TGTGCCAGCAGTGAGAACAGGGATTATTCACCCCTCCACTTT. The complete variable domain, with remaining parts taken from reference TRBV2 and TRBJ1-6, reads EPEVTQTPSHQVTQMGQEVILRCVPISNHLYFYWYRQILGQKVEFLVSFYNNEISEKSEIFDDQFSVERPDGSNFTLKIRSTKLEDSAMYFCASSENRDYSPLHFGNGTRLTVT.

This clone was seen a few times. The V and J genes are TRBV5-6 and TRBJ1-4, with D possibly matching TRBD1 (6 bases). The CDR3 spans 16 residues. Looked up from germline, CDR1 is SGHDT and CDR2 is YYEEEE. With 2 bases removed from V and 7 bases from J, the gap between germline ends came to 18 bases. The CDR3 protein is CASSFQTGFSPEKLFF. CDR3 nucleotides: TGTGCCAGCAGCTTCCAGACAGGCTTTTCCCCTGAAAAACTGTTTTTT.

CDR3 loop: CASSPSGQLTDTQYF. The CDR3 DNA reads as TGTGCCAGCAGCCCCTCGGGACAGCTCACAGATACGCAGTATTTT. The chain uses TRBV11-3 and TRBJ2-3, with 7 bases lining up with TRBD1. V lost 5 bases and J lost 2; bases outside the gene matches: 7. From germline, CDR1 is SGHNT and CDR2 YENEEA. The CDR3 spans 15 residues.

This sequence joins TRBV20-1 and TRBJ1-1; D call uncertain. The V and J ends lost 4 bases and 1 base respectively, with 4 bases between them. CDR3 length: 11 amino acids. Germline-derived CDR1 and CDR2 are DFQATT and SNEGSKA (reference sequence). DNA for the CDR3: TGCAGTGCTACCGGGAACACTGAAGCTTTCTTT. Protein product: CSATGNTEAFF.

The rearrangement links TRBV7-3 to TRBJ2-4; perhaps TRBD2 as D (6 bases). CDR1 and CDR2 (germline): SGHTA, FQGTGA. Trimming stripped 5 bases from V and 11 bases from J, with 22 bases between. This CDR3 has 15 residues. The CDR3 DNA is TGTGCCAGCAGCCCCCTGGGCGGGATTTACGACGTTCAGTACTTC. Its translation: CASSPLGGIYDVQYF.